One and the same sample provided the 5 T cell receptor beta chains below, sequenced in a study of cytomegalovirus exposure and HLA in healthy donors. The PCR used 60 Vbeta and 13 Jbeta primers. The data were produced by immunoSEQ multiplex PCR, yet TCRdb's version contains in-frame clones alone and is incomplete. The sample shows around 150,000 clones, approximately 80% of them seen only once. The sequenced material came from PBMCs. These receptors originate from a male donor in good health and CMV-seronegative.

V usage is TRBV19 and J usage is TRBJ2-2; the match to TRBD1 covers 9 bases. V lost 7 bases and J lost 3; bases outside the gene matches: 6. Looked up from germline, CDR1 is LNHDA and CDR2 is SQIVND (reference sequence). CDR3 length: 15 residues. CDR3 DNA sequence: TGTGCCAGTACCCGACAGGGGGGACACACCGGGGAGCTGTTTTTT. Its translation is CASTRQGGHTGELFF.

The chain recombines TRBV7-9 with TRBJ1-1; D is possibly TRBD1 (5 bases). Trimming took off 4 bases at V and 6 bases at J, with 15 bases between the two ends. This CDR3 is 14 amino acids long. The germline CDR1 and CDR2 sequences are SEHNR and FQNEAQ (reference sequence). The CDR3 DNA is TGTGCCAGCAGCTCTCGTCCTTCGGGGGCTGAAGCTTTCTTT. This codes for CASSSRPSGAEAFF.

This chain uses TRBV27 with TRBJ1-2; tentative D call: TRBD1 (6 bases). Per the germline V gene, CDR1 is MNHEY and CDR2 is SMNVEV (reference sequence). V gave up 5 bases and J gave up 3 bases, with 16 bases separating them. This CDR3 comprises 15 residues. In nucleotides, the CDR3 is TGTGCCAGCAGTGACTACAGGGACTACCACTATGGCTACACCTTC. Translating gives CASSDYRDYHYGYTF.

This chain's CDR3 is CASRPGRESYEQYF. CDR3 DNA: TGTGCCAGCAGACCCGGTAGGGAGTCCTACGAGCAGTACTTC. The V gene is TRBV7-9, the J gene TRBJ2-7; maybe TRBD2 (5 bases). This CDR3 region has 14 residues. V was cut by 6 bases and J by 1 base, with 13 bases left in between. Germline lookup yields CDR1 SEHNR and CDR2 FQNEAQ (reference sequence).

Concerning this clone itself: Other DNA sequences within the sample encode an identical CDR3. The rearrangement joins TRBV28 to TRBJ1-5, with D tentatively TRBD1 (5 bases). This CDR3 region has 12 residues. V lost 4 bases and J lost 7, with 8 bases in between. Germline assignment: CDR1 MDHEN and CDR2 SYDVKM. The CDR3 protein is CASSSPGQPQHF. As DNA, the CDR3 is TGTGCCAGCAGTTCCCCAGGGCAGCCCCAGCATTTT.